The 22 T cell receptor beta chains below all came from one sample that was sequenced in a study of blood T cell repertoires in COVID-19. Method: immunoSEQ multiplex PCR; TCRdb's copy keeps in-frame clones and lacks some. The sample holds some 140,000 clones, around 86% seen once. The specimen was peripheral blood. The receptors derive from a woman aged 55-75 years with active or convalescent COVID-19.

The CDR3 DNA reads TGCGCCAGCAGCCAAAATGGAGGGATCAGCGCTTTCTTT. This translates into CASSQNGGISAFF. This rearrangement joins TRBV4-3 to TRBJ1-1; D is undetermined. CDR1 is LGHNA and CDR2 is YSLEER in the germline V gene. The CDR3 totals 13 residues. Between the trimmed V and J ends, which lost 2 bases and 11 bases, there was a span of 15 bases.

The chain couples TRBV5-5 to TRBJ1-6, with D tentatively TRBD1 (5 bases). The germline gives CDR1 SGHKS, CDR2 YYEKEE (reference sequence). Trimming shortened V by 4 bases and J by 10 bases, and 24 bases separated the two germline ends. The length of the CDR3 is 17 residues. CDR3 DNA sequence: TGTGCCAGCAGCCCCGGGAGAGGGGCGGTCTTTTGGTCACCCCTCCACTTT. This sequence encodes CASSPGRGAVFWSPLHF. Complete variable domain (other parts from reference TRBV5-5 and TRBJ1-6): DAGVTQSPTHLIKTRGQQVTLRCSPISGHKSVSWYQQVLGQGPQFIFQYYEKEERGRGNFPDRFSARQFPNYSSELNVNALLLGDSALYLCASSPGRGAVFWSPLHFGNGTRLTVT.

The rearrangement joins TRBV5-1 to TRBJ2-1; D call uncertain. CDR3 length: 17 residues. Trimming removed 0 bases from V and 0 bases from J, with 13 bases in between. In germline, CDR1 is SGHRS, CDR2 YFSETQ. CDR3 region: CASSLEETRSSYNEQFF. The CDR3 nucleotides are TGCGCCAGCAGCTTGGAGGAAACCCGGAGCTCCTACAATGAGCAGTTCTTC.

The chain employs TRBV2 and TRBJ1-2; 9 nucleotides match TRBD1. Germline CDR1 SNHLY, CDR2 FYNNEI. The CDR3 covers 14 residues. The V and J ends lost 5 bases and 6 bases, in that order; junction bases with no gene match: 7. The CDR3 DNA reads TGTGCCAGCAGTTTCCCCGGGACAGGGAATGGCTACACCTTC. Translation gives CASSFPGTGNGYTF.

V gene TRBV6-5 combines with J gene TRBJ2-3; D may be TRBD1 (8 bases). In germline, CDR1 is MNHEY, CDR2 SVGAGI. V gave up 7 bases and J gave up 5 bases, with 16 bases separating them. There are 14 residues in the CDR3. The CDR3 nucleotides are TGTGCCAGCACCGGGACTACAGGGGGAGATACGCAGTATTTT. Translated: CASTGTTGGDTQYF.

This sequence joins TRBV28 and TRBJ2-7, with D tentatively TRBD2 (5 bases). Between the trimmed V and J ends, which lost 7 bases and 4 bases, there was a span of 17 bases. Germline loops: CDR1 MDHEN, CDR2 SYDVKM. The CDR3 sequence is 14 residues long. CDR3 amino acids: CASTDEGSKYEQYF. CDR3 nucleotide sequence: TGTGCCAGCACCGATGAAGGGAGCAAATACGAGCAGTACTTC.

This chain joins TRBV5-3 and TRBJ1-5, with D possibly TRBD1 on 6 matching bases. TRBV5-3 has ORF status, its function being uncertain. CDR3 length: 20 residues. V lost 3 bases and J lost 3, with 28 bases in between. The CDR3 coding sequence is TGTGCCAGAAGCTCACACCCCACTCACTTTTCGACAGGTCCCAATCAGCCCCAGCATTTT. Its protein is CARSSHPTHFSTGPNQPQHF.

J is TRBJ2-7 and V is TRBV28, with 10 bases identical to TRBD1. V was pared by 3 bases and J by 5 bases, with 4 bases of the junction left unmatched. Germline CDR1 and CDR2: MDHEN and SYDVKM. This CDR3 contains 14 residues. The CDR3 DNA reads as TGTGCCAGCAGTTTGGGACAGGGGCTCCACGAGCAGTACTTC. Residues: CASSLGQGLHEQYF.

The gene calls are TRBV12-3 or TRBV12-4 and TRBJ1-2; D unresolved. The germline V and J ends were trimmed by 7 bases and 2 bases, with 11 bases remaining between them. The CDR3 length is 13 residues. CDR3 amino acids: CASIRGGNYGYTF. The CDR3, as DNA: TGTGCCAGCATCCGGGGAGGGAACTATGGCTACACCTTC.

This clone was picked up one time. This chain links TRBV10-2 with TRBJ1-3, with TRBD1 matching 8 bases. This CDR3 spans 17 amino acids. V lost 6 bases to trimming and J lost 3 bases; unmatched junction nucleotides: 13. CDR1 and CDR2 (germline): WSHSY, SAAADI. Written as DNA, the CDR3 is TGCGCCAGCAGCCGGTCGCGGGGGACAGGTATTGGAAACACCATATATTTT. Protein sequence: CASSRSRGTGIGNTIYF.

The rearrangement joins TRBV28 to TRBJ2-1; a weak D match, TRBD2 (6 bases). Germline V CDR1 and CDR2: MDHEN, SYDVKM. The V gene lost 8 bases and the J gene lost 0 bases, with 11 bases spanning the gap. The CDR3 extends over 14 amino acids. CDR3 amino acids: CASLTGSSYNEQFF. The CDR3 DNA follows: TGTGCCAGCCTAACCGGGAGCTCCTACAATGAGCAGTTCTTC.

This rearrangement joins TRBV6-5 to TRBJ1-6, with D hard to call. Trimming shortened V by 6 bases and J by 8 bases, and 8 bases separated the two germline ends. The CDR3 extends over 12 amino acids. Germline V CDR1 and CDR2: MNHEY, SVGAGI. In DNA form, the CDR3 reads TGTGCCAGCAGCGAGGGCTATTCACCCCTCCACTTT. Residues: CASSEGYSPLHF.

For this clone: The same CDR3 is also encoded by other DNA sequences in this sample. The chain combines TRBV28 with TRBJ1-2; possibly TRBD1 for D (6 bases). The CDR3 contains 13 residues. From germline, CDR1 is MDHEN and CDR2 SYDVKM. The V gene lost 5 bases and the J gene lost 4 bases, with 11 bases spanning the gap. The CDR3 loop reads CASSPGEGYGYTF. The CDR3 DNA follows: TGTGCCAGCAGTCCAGGGGAGGGCTATGGCTACACCTTC.

The chain joins TRBV5-3 to TRBJ1-2, with 9 positions matching TRBD1. TRBV5-3 counts as an open reading frame of uncertain function. Trimming at V came to 1 base and at J to 4 bases, leaving 2 bases not matched to a gene. This CDR3 spans 14 amino acids. CDR3 amino acids: CARSLSDRGYGYTF. The CDR3 coding sequence is TGTGCCAGAAGCTTGTCGGACAGGGGCTATGGCTACACCTTC.

This clone appeared a few times. This chain links TRBV5-1 with TRBJ1-1; possible D gene TRBD1, 6 bases. Trimming left V 4 bases short and J 4 bases short, with 8 bases between. The CDR3 runs 12 residues. The germline gives CDR1 SGHRS, CDR2 YFSETQ. DNA of the CDR3: TGCGCCAGCAGCCTACAGGGCACTGAAGCTTTCTTT. As protein: CASSLQGTEAFF.

The rearrangement joins TRBV28 to TRBJ2-1, with 7 bases lining up with TRBD1. The V gene end was trimmed by 6 bases and the J gene end by 8 bases; junction bases not matched to a gene: 7. The CDR3 has 13 amino acids. CDR1 is MDHEN and CDR2 is SYDVKM in the germline V gene. In nucleotides, the CDR3 is TGTGCCAGCAGATTGGACAGGTACGATGAGCAGTTCTTC. It codes for CASRLDRYDEQFF.

The chain employs TRBV5-8 and TRBJ2-2, with 8 bases aligning to TRBD1. There are 19 residues in the CDR3. Germline loops: CDR1 SGHTS, CDR2 YDEGEE. V gave up 1 base and J gave up 5 bases; unmatched junction bases: 16. CDR3 nucleotides: TGTGCCAGCAGCTTGTTTTTCGGCAGGGGGCAAGGAGAAACCGGGGAGCTGTTTTTT. Protein sequence: CASSLFFGRGQGETGELFF.

V is TRBV28 and J is TRBJ1-1; D is unresolved. The germline CDR1 and CDR2 sequences are MDHEN and SYDVKM. CDR3 length: 17 amino acids. Between the trimmed V and J ends, which lost 1 base and 6 bases, there was a span of 21 bases. CDR3 protein: CASSLLGRAGGDSEAFF. The CDR3 DNA follows: TGTGCCAGCAGTTTATTAGGGCGGGCGGGCGGTGACTCTGAAGCTTTCTTT.

Remarks on this clone: Other DNA sequences within the sample encode an identical CDR3. V is TRBV5-4 and J is TRBJ2-5; 10 nucleotides line up with TRBD1. V shed 5 bases and J 1 base; nucleotides not matched to a gene: 2. In germline, CDR1 is SGHNT, CDR2 YYREEE (reference sequence). This CDR3 has 14 residues. The DNA for the CDR3 is TGTGCCAGCAGTAGGGACAGGGGCCAAGAGACCCAGTACTTC. Translation: CASSRDRGQETQYF. Complete variable domain (other parts from reference TRBV5-4 and TRBJ2-5): ETGVTQSPTHLIKTRGQQVTLRCSSQSGHNTVSWYQQALGQGPQFIFQYYREEENGRGNFPPRFSGLQFPNYSSELNVNALELDDSALYLCASSRDRGQETQYFGPGTRLLVL.

This clone appeared a single time. The chain recombines TRBV12-3 or TRBV12-4 with TRBJ2-2; D call uncertain. The CDR3 consists of 12 residues. The V and J ends lost 0 bases and 8 bases respectively, with 4 bases between them. CDR3 nucleotide sequence: TGTGCCAGCAGTTTAGCGCGGGGGGAGCTGTTTTTT. Translated: CASSLARGELFF.

This clone was recorded once. The V call is TRBV30, the J call TRBJ1-5; possible D gene TRBD1, 6 bases. Germline V gene lookup returns CDR1 GTSNPN and CDR2 SVGIG (reference sequence). V was shortened by 2 bases and J by 7 bases, with 12 bases between the two germline ends. The CDR3 is 13 residues long. The CDR3 is CAWSSQGDQPQHF. The CDR3 nucleotides read TGTGCCTGGAGTTCACAGGGAGACCAGCCCCAGCATTTT. Supplemented by reference TRBV30 and TRBJ1-5, the full variable domain reads SQTIHQWPATLVQPVGSPLSLECTVEGTSNPNLYWYRQAAGRGLQLLFYSVGIGQISSEVPQNLSASRPQDRQFILSSKKLLLSDSGFYLCAWSSQGDQPQHFGDGTRLSIL.

The V and J genes are TRBV7-9 and TRBJ2-2; TRBD2 might be the D (6 bases). The CDR3 is made up of 18 amino acids. The V and J ends lost 1 base and 1 base respectively, with 16 bases between them. CDR1 is SEHNR and CDR2 is FQNEAQ in the germline V gene (reference sequence). CDR3 sequence (DNA): TGTGCCAGCAGCTTAGGTAGCGGAACACCTGTGAACACCGGGGAGCTGTTTTTT. Protein product: CASSLGSGTPVNTGELFF.